This entry lists 32 T cell receptor beta chains sequenced from one sample in a study of T cell responses to AZD1222 COVID-19 vaccine. Sequenced by immunoSEQ multiplex PCR; TCRdb stores in-frame clones only, minus some. The sample carries about 110,000 clones, roughly 90% recorded once. The material sequenced was peripheral blood, taken 28 days after the second AZD1222 dose. The receptor source for this set is an adult who received the AZD1222 COVID-19 vaccine.

J is TRBJ1-2 and V is TRBV6-5, with unresolved D. Germline V CDR1 and CDR2: MNHEY, SVGAGI. The CDR3 runs to 13 residues. V dropped 6 bases and J dropped 2 bases, with 10 bases sitting between them. Written as DNA, the CDR3 is TGTGCCAGCAGCCCGGACGGGAACTATGGCTACACCTTC. Amino acid sequence: CASSPDGNYGYTF.

The J gene is TRBJ1-1, the V gene TRBV9, with 8 bases identical to TRBD1. There are 15 residues in the CDR3. In germline, CDR1 is SGDLS, CDR2 YYNGEE. V was clipped by 0 bases and J by 6 bases; unmatched bases: 7. The CDR3 DNA sequence: TGTGCCAGCAGCGTAGTGGGGACAGGCGGTGCTGAAGCTTTCTTT. Its protein is CASSVVGTGGAEAFF.

The chain has TRBV9 and TRBJ2-2; 8 bases fit TRBD2. The CDR3 extends over 14 amino acids. J gave up 3 bases and V 4 bases, and 2 bases lay outside the gene matches. Germline CDR1 reads SGDLS; CDR2 reads YYNGEE. CDR3 nucleotide sequence: TGTGCCAGCAGCCCGGGACTAGACACCGGGGAGCTGTTTTTT. Its translation is CASSPGLDTGELFF.

The chain joins TRBV6-5 to TRBJ2-7; possibly TRBD1 for D (6 bases). This CDR3 has 14 amino acids. The V gene lost 2 bases and the J gene lost 5 bases, with 13 bases spanning the gap. Germline V lookup: CDR1 MNHEY, CDR2 SVGAGI. Written as DNA, the CDR3 is TGTGCCAGCAGTTACAACAGGGCGTCCCACGAGCAGTACTTC. Its protein product is CASSYNRASHEQYF.

This clone occurred a few times. The chain is built from TRBV6-2 or TRBV6-3 and TRBJ1-1, with unresolved D. V was shortened by 2 bases and J by 3 bases, with 10 bases between the two germline ends. There are 14 residues in the CDR3. From germline, CDR1 is MNHEY and CDR2 SVGEGT. This CDR3 is CASSYVAGDTEAFF. Here the CDR3 DNA reads TGTGCCAGCAGTTACGTTGCCGGGGACACTGAAGCTTTCTTT.

In this sample, this clone turned up a few times. The rearrangement uses TRBV5-1 and TRBJ1-5, with TRBD1 as a possible D gene (5 bases). V was clipped by 5 bases and J by 0 bases, with 12 bases between them. Germline loops: CDR1 SGHRS, CDR2 YFSETQ. The CDR3 totals 15 residues. The CDR3 DNA is TGCGCCAGCAGACGGGACTCCTATAGCAATCAGCCCCAGCATTTT. Amino acids: CASRRDSYSNQPQHF.

The chain carries TRBV29-1 and TRBJ1-1; 9 nucleotides align to TRBD1. Germline trimming cut 7 bases from V and 6 bases from J; bases unmatched to any gene: 0. The germline gives CDR1 SQVTM, CDR2 ANQGSEA. The CDR3 consists of 10 residues. For the CDR3, the DNA is TGCAGCGGGGACAGGGCTGAAGCTTTCTTT. Translated: CSGDRAEAFF.

The V and J genes are TRBV6-5 and TRBJ1-2; a possible D gene is TRBD1 (6 bases). The V end was cut by 5 bases, the J end by 0 bases, with 13 bases between. Germline lookup yields CDR1 MNHEY and CDR2 SVGAGI. CDR3 length: 15 residues. CDR3 in DNA: TGTGCCAGCAGTCCCATGGGGGCCTCTAACTATGGCTACACCTTC. This codes for CASSPMGASNYGYTF.

The CDR3 protein is CASSTGGLGETQYF. In nucleotides, the CDR3 is TGTGCCAGTAGTACGGGGGGGCTGGGGGAGACCCAGTACTTC. The rearrangement links TRBV19 to TRBJ2-5; 8 bases are a match to TRBD2. Trimming at V came to 4 bases and at J to 5 bases, leaving 6 bases not matched to a gene. This CDR3 has 14 residues. Germline V gene lookup returns CDR1 LNHDA and CDR2 SQIVND (reference sequence).

The rearrangement joins TRBV24-1 to TRBJ1-4; no clear D gene. CDR1 and CDR2 (germline): KGHDR, SFDVKD. Trimming cost V 2 bases and J 7 bases, with 16 bases left between them. This CDR3 is 16 amino acids long. The CDR3 region is CATSDSKGAGVEKLFF. The CDR3 DNA sequence: TGTGCCACCAGTGATTCTAAGGGCGCCGGGGTTGAAAAACTGTTTTTT.

V usage is TRBV28 and J usage is TRBJ1-2; unclear D gene. Trimming took off 6 bases at V and 1 base at J, with 18 bases between the two ends. The length of the CDR3 is 16 residues. Looked up from germline, CDR1 is MDHEN and CDR2 is SYDVKM. Here the CDR3 reads CASRPMGGVGNYGYTF. In DNA form, the CDR3 reads TGTGCCAGCAGACCCATGGGTGGAGTAGGTAACTATGGCTACACCTTC.

The chain is built from TRBV3-1 (or the pseudogene TRBV3-2) and TRBJ1-2, with TRBD1 as a possible D gene (6 bases). V was trimmed by 4 bases and J by 7 bases, leaving 13 bases between them. The CDR3 runs 13 residues. The germline CDR1 and CDR2 sequences are LGHDT and YNNKEL (reference sequence). Here the CDR3 DNA reads TGTGCCAGCAGCCTCAGGGGAGAACGTGGCTACACCTTC. Protein product: CASSLRGERGYTF.

Concerning this clone: Other DNA sequences in this specimen translate into the identical CDR3. The rearrangement joins TRBV5-1 to TRBJ2-5; D is unclear. The CDR3 is made up of 11 amino acids. CDR1 SGHRS and CDR2 YFSETQ come from the germline V gene. The V end was cut by 2 bases, the J end by 2 bases, with 1 base between. CDR3 amino acids: CASSLQETQYF. Written as DNA, the CDR3 is TGCGCCAGCAGCTTACAAGAGACCCAGTACTTC. Supplemented by reference TRBV5-1 and TRBJ2-5, the full variable domain reads KAGVTQTPRYLIKTRGQQVTLSCSPISGHRSVSWYQQTPGQGLQFLFEYFSETQRNKGNFPGRFSGRQFSNSRSEMNVSTLELGDSALYLCASSLQETQYFGPGTRLLVL.

The chain uses TRBV7-9 and TRBJ2-1; 11 nucleotides line up with TRBD1. The CDR3 totals 17 residues. Germline V gene sequence: CDR1 SEHNR, CDR2 FQNEAQ (reference sequence). J was trimmed by 2 bases and V by 5 bases; bases with no gene match: 8. CDR3 in amino acids: CASSRTGGSFTYNEQFF. The DNA for the CDR3 is TGTGCCAGCAGCAGGACAGGGGGCTCCTTTACCTACAATGAGCAGTTCTTC. The whole variable domain, remainder taken from reference TRBV7-9 and TRBJ2-1, is DTGVSQNPRHKITKRGQNVTFRCDPISEHNRLYWYRQTLGQGPEFLTYFQNEAQLEKSRLLSDRFSAERPKGSFSTLEIQRTEQGDSAMYLCASSRTGGSFTYNEQFFGPGTRLTVL.

V is TRBV19 and J is TRBJ1-1, with D uncertain. The CDR3 is 12 amino acids. The germline CDR1 and CDR2 sequences are LNHDA and SQIVND (reference sequence). V was cut by 8 bases and J by 6 bases, with 13 bases left in between. In DNA form, the CDR3 reads TGTGCCAGTCTCGCGTTGGGTTCTGAAGCTTTCTTT. Protein sequence: CASLALGSEAFF.

V usage is TRBV7-8 and J usage is TRBJ1-1, with 12 bases aligning to TRBD1. The V gene's germline CDR1 is SGHVS and CDR2 FQNEAQ. Trimming took 1 base from V and 4 from J; bases not matched to a gene: 7. The CDR3 covers 17 residues. The CDR3 DNA follows: TGTGCCAGCAGCTTAGGGGACAGGGGGCTGTTTGGCACTGAAGCTTTCTTT. Its translation: CASSLGDRGLFGTEAFF.

The chain couples TRBV5-1 to TRBJ2-5; tentatively, D is TRBD1 (5 bases). CDR3 size: 16 residues. The V gene lost 0 bases and the J gene lost 4 bases, with 16 bases spanning the gap. CDR1 is SGHRS and CDR2 is YFSETQ in the germline V gene. In DNA, the CDR3 is TGCGCCAGCAGCTTGGGGCAGGGCCTAGTGGGAGAGACCCAGTACTTC. This translates into CASSLGQGLVGETQYF.

The rearrangement joins TRBV18 to TRBJ2-7; TRBD1 is a possible D gene (7 bases). The CDR3 consists of 16 residues. The germline gives CDR1 KGHSH, CDR2 LQKENI. V was shortened by 6 bases and J by 3 bases, with 21 bases between the two germline ends. The CDR3 protein is CASSQRDSREIYEQYF. CDR3 DNA sequence: TGTGCCAGCTCCCAACGGGACAGCCGGGAGATCTACGAGCAGTACTTC.

The rearrangement uses TRBV6-1 and TRBJ1-2; no definite D call. Germline CDR1 and CDR2: MNHNS and SASEGT. Trimming shortened V by 3 bases and J by 4 bases, and 6 bases separated the two germline ends. The CDR3 covers 12 residues. The CDR3 spells CASSETTYGYTF. CDR3 bases: TGTGCCAGCAGTGAGACAACCTATGGCTACACCTTC.

The chain employs TRBV5-4 and TRBJ2-2; 9 nucleotides match TRBD1. Germline CDR1 reads SGHNT; CDR2 reads YYREEE (reference sequence). After removal of 5 bases from V and 5 bases from J, the junction contained 7 bases not matched to a gene. There are 15 residues in the CDR3. The chain's CDR3 is CASRLQGARTGELFF. CDR3 in DNA: TGTGCCAGCAGGCTACAGGGGGCAAGGACCGGGGAGCTGTTTTTT.

This clone has just one count. This chain joins TRBV19 and TRBJ2-3; 8 bases fit TRBD1. J gave up 0 bases and V 3 bases, and 5 bases lay outside the gene matches. This CDR3 region has 16 residues. Germline lookup yields CDR1 LNHDA and CDR2 SQIVND (reference sequence). CDR3 residues: CASSIVDRGSTDTQYF. The DNA for the CDR3 is TGTGCCAGTAGTATCGTAGACAGGGGTAGCACAGATACGCAGTATTTT.

V and J are TRBV27 and TRBJ2-7; TRBD2 might be the D (6 bases). This CDR3 has 12 residues. Germline CDR1 MNHEY, CDR2 SMNVEV (reference sequence). CDR3 in DNA: TGTGCAACGGGACTTCCTTTGGGCGAGCAGTACTTC. Protein sequence: CATGLPLGEQYF.

The chain joins TRBV5-1 to TRBJ1-2, with D perhaps matching TRBD1 (5 bases). CDR1 and CDR2 (germline): SGHRS, YFSETQ. V lost 0 bases and J 6 bases, leaving 15 bases between the germline ends. The CDR3 length is 15 residues. CDR3 sequence: CASSLGHPGMNGYTF. The CDR3 DNA reads as TGCGCCAGCAGCTTGGGTCACCCAGGGATGAATGGCTACACCTTC.

The chain uses TRBV6-1 and TRBJ1-1; D is uncertain. This CDR3 region has 12 residues. V lost 1 base and J lost 8, with 8 bases in between. Germline V CDR1 and CDR2: MNHNS, SASEGT. CDR3 bases: TGTGCCAGCAGTGAAGGCCGGGCGGAAGCTTTCTTT. Protein: CASSEGRAEAFF.

V usage is TRBV29-1 and J usage is TRBJ2-1, with 9 bases fitting TRBD2. Germline V gene lookup returns CDR1 SQVTM and CDR2 ANQGSEA. V lost 3 bases to trimming and J lost 5 bases; unmatched junction nucleotides: 5. The CDR3 is 14 amino acids. The CDR3 sequence: CSVEREGPDNEQFF. The CDR3 DNA reads TGCAGCGTTGAGCGGGAGGGCCCAGACAATGAGCAGTTCTTC.

A single count supports this clone. This chain links TRBV11-2 with TRBJ2-7; D gene unclear. There are 15 residues in the CDR3. The germline gives CDR1 SGHAT, CDR2 FQNNGV. The V end lost 0 bases, the J end lost 3 bases, and 12 bases lay between the germline ends. As DNA, the CDR3 is TGTGCCAGCAGCTTAGATAACGGGCGATTCTACGAGCAGTACTTC. As protein: CASSLDNGRFYEQYF. Drawing the rest from reference TRBV11-2 and TRBJ2-7, the complete variable domain is EAGVAQSPRYKIIEKRQSVAFWCNPISGHATLYWYQQILGQGPKLLIQFQNNGVVDDSQLPKDRFSAERLKGVDSTLKIQPAKLEDSAVYLCASSLDNGRFYEQYFGPGTRLTVT.

V usage is TRBV5-1 and J usage is TRBJ1-4, with D uncertain. From germline, CDR1 is SGHRS and CDR2 YFSETQ. The V gene lost 4 bases and the J gene lost 0 bases, with 7 bases spanning the gap. This CDR3 spans 14 amino acids. CDR3 in DNA: TGCGCCAGCAGCGGGTCAGCAACTAATGAAAAACTGTTTTTT. This sequence encodes CASSGSATNEKLFF.

The sample holds one count of this clone. J is TRBJ1-3 and V is TRBV7-8; 7 nucleotides line up with TRBD1. CDR3 length: 17 residues. Unmatched junction bases numbered 10, after V lost 5 bases and J lost 0 bases. Per the germline V gene, CDR1 is SGHVS and CDR2 is FQNEAQ. CDR3 sequence reads: CASSATRTGRSGNTIYF. The DNA of the CDR3 is TGTGCCAGCAGCGCGACTCGGACAGGCCGCTCTGGAAACACCATATATTTT.

The gene calls are TRBV11-1 and TRBJ2-7; 8 bases agree with TRBD1. Per the germline V gene, CDR1 is SGHAT and CDR2 is FQDESV (reference sequence). V lost 4 bases, J lost 2 bases, and 7 bases stayed unmatched. The CDR3 is 15 residues long. CDR3 protein: CASSSPGTGAYEQYF. CDR3 coding DNA: TGTGCCAGCAGCTCACCCGGGACAGGCGCCTACGAGCAGTACTTC.

CDR3 sequence: CASSFAGMGTEAFF. As DNA, the CDR3 is TGTGCCAGCAGCTTTGCAGGGATGGGCACTGAAGCTTTCTTT. The chain combines TRBV7-2 with TRBJ1-1; a possible D gene is TRBD1 (5 bases). Between the trimmed V and J ends, which lost 3 bases and 4 bases, there was a span of 12 bases. The CDR3 spans 14 residues. Germline lookup yields CDR1 SGHTA and CDR2 FQGNSA.

This chain joins TRBV7-8 and TRBJ2-2; D is unclear. CDR3 length: 15 residues. Trimming left V 7 bases short and J 4 bases short, with 16 bases between. Per the germline V gene, CDR1 is SGHVS and CDR2 is FQNEAQ. The CDR3 DNA is TGTGCCAGCACCCCCTCCGCAGGTGCCACCGGGGAGCTGTTTTTT. It specifies CASTPSAGATGELFF.

This rearrangement joins TRBV5-1 to TRBJ1-1; D unresolved. The CDR3 spans 13 residues. V shed 6 bases and J shed 0 bases, with 9 bases lying between them. Germline V gives CDR1 SGHRS, CDR2 YFSETQ. CDR3 region: CASTLGVNTEAFF. The CDR3 DNA reads TGCGCCAGCACCCTCGGGGTGAACACTGAAGCTTTCTTT.